This TCR beta chain came from a study of regulatory T cells in long-lasting Graves disease (dated by TCRdb to about 2021). General notes on the study: Patients with newly diagnosed Graves' disease had been on antithyroid drugs for under 3 months. Persistent Graves' disease patients were compared with newly diagnosed Graves' disease patients by peripheral blood TCR sequencing and RNA sequencing. The study took place in China and was registered as a clinical trial. TCR sequencing covered some 13 persistent and approximately 20 newly diagnosed Graves' disease patients, some 33 samples in total.

Sample time point, as interpreted from the label and publication: newly diagnosed GD, antithyroid drugs for less than 3 months. For both TCR sequencing and RNA sequencing, RNA was extracted from PBMCs in TRIzol. The diagnosis of Graves' disease followed American Thyroid Association guidelines. Recruitment of patients was carried out at an endocrinology department in Xi'an, China. Each patient gave about 9.1 milliliters of peripheral blood, collected in an EDTA anticoagulant tube. Ficoll Paque Plus density gradient separation was used to isolate PBMCs, and no further T cell sorting was done. An Agilent 2100 Bioanalyzer and agarose gel were used to check RNA quality, while a NanoDrop 2000 measured RNA concentration. Library prep was done by multiplex PCR. Reads for this sample came from an Illumina HiSeq 4000. To build TCR beta libraries, CDR3 regions were amplified by Arm-PCR using iRepertoire HTBI primers. Before sequencing, the PCR products underwent gel purification. Regarding the original processing steps: Across samples, around 62 TRBV and 13 to 15 TRBJ segments were identified and used for gene usage analysis of CDR3 amino acid clonotypes. COPE and FqMerger were used to merge filtered high-quality paired reads into contigs. BLAST was used to align contigs to IMGT TRBV, TRBD and TRBJ reference genes, and CDR3 was defined according to IMGT. Highly expanded clones were defined as clonotypes with a frequency above 0.1%. Shannon entropy served as the measure of repertoire diversity, while the Gini coefficient captured V-J evenness. Clonotypes shared by more than one individual were considered public. TCRdb reanalyzed the raw reads on its own, using fastp at Q25 for trimming and MiXCR for clone calling, and kept in-frame beta chains. Rows are combined by CDR3 protein, so each entry shows the most common genes and DNA. The V and J calls here are based on TCRdb, not the publication. The sample yields about 200,000 distinct CDR3 sequences; around 19% were counted once. The ten largest clonotypes hold approximately 20% of the sample.

A remark on this clonotype: What this receptor recognizes is not known. No qualities accompany the bases; no much larger clone lies one base away.

Paper-wide results and their limitations: Sequencing and analysis were restricted to the TCR beta chain. Persistent disease showed preferential use of TRBV28, TRBJ1-2 and TRBJ2-5, whereas newly diagnosed disease favored TRBV20-1 and TRBJ2-1. Compared with newly diagnosed patients, persistent Graves' disease patients had lower TCR Shannon entropy and fewer highly expanded clones, which suggests clonal expansion. The small sample size was acknowledged by the authors as a limitation that may reduce accuracy. Only peripheral blood was studied, because thyroid tissue, the primary lesion, was inaccessible. A larger number of public clonotypes was shared among persistent patients (around 3,000) than among newly diagnosed patients (approximately 1,000).

The germline V and J ends show losses of 2 bases and 6 bases respectively, and no gene match explains 6 bases of the junction. CDR1 and CDR2, per the germline V gene, are SGHTA and FQGNSA. Taken from cysteine to phenylalanine, the CDR3 has 16 residues. Only the CDR3 region is kept as DNA, spanning 48 bases read in frame from base 1. Sequences were derived from peripheral blood mononuclear cells (PBMCs), sampled at new diagnosis, from a patient treated with antithyroid drugs. The source of this sequence is a female donor with Graves disease. Rearrangement joined TRBV7-2 to TRBJ2-3, with TRBD2 identical over 12 junction bases. CDR3 loop: CASSLNPGTSGDTQYF. The nucleotide sequence reads TGTGCCAGCAGCTTAAACCCCGGGACTAGCGGGGATACGCAGTATTTT.